A single sample is the source of the 28 T cell receptor beta chains below, sequenced in a study of shared clonotypes between healthy human individuals. Using immunoSEQ multiplex PCR, the repertoire was profiled, and TCRdb retains in-frame clones only, with some absent. The data contain about 2 million clones, about 95% of them singletons. CD45RO-negative cells were positively selected for CCR7, leaving out terminally differentiated effector memory CD45RA+ cells. The sequenced sample was naive CD8+ T cells sorted from blood. These receptor sequences come from a man aged 18 to 30 in good health.

Only one count was recorded for this clone. This chain links TRBV7-9 with TRBJ1-1, with 11 positions matching TRBD1. CDR1 and CDR2 from the germline V gene are SEHNR and FQNEAQ (reference sequence). V dropped 6 bases and J dropped 4; count of bases not matched to a gene: 4. This CDR3 has 14 residues. This CDR3 is CASSIGQGATEAFF. The DNA for the CDR3 is TGTGCCAGCAGTATAGGACAGGGGGCCACTGAAGCTTTCTTT. The variable domain in full, with the rest retrieved from reference TRBV7-9 and TRBJ1-1, is DTGVSQNPRHKITKRGQNVTFRCDPISEHNRLYWYRQTLGQGPEFLTYFQNEAQLEKSRLLSDRFSAERPKGSFSTLEIQRTEQGDSAMYLCASSIGQGATEAFFGQGTRLTVV.

The rearrangement joins TRBV4-3 to TRBJ1-2; tentative D call: TRBD1 (5 bases). Trimming took 1 base from V and 5 from J, leaving 11 bases between them. Germline CDR1 and CDR2: LGHNA and YSLEER. The CDR3 is made up of 14 amino acids. CDR3 sequence (DNA): TGCGCCAGCAGCCAAGTTTCAGGGAGATATGGCTACACCTTC. Translating it yields CASSQVSGRYGYTF.

V and J are TRBV6-6 and TRBJ2-6; D possibly corresponds to TRBD1 (6 bases). The CDR3 runs to 16 residues. Germline CDR1 reads MNHNY; CDR2 reads SVGAGI (reference sequence). The ends were cut back, 4 bases at V and 0 bases at J, with 10 bases in the middle. The CDR3 nucleotides read TGTGCCAGCAGTTTGACAGGCCTCTCTGGGGCCAACGTCCTGACTTTC. It encodes CASSLTGLSGANVLTF.

In regard to this clone: The same CDR3 can be traced to other DNA sequences in this sample. The chain couples TRBV7-8 to TRBJ2-7; D not certain. Germline CDR1 SGHVS, CDR2 FQNEAQ. CDR3 size: 13 residues. V gave up 6 bases and J gave up 0 bases, with 9 bases separating them. CDR3 sequence reads: CASSRASSYEQYF. In nucleotides, the CDR3 is TGTGCCAGCAGTCGTGCTAGCTCCTACGAGCAGTACTTC.

This rearrangement joins TRBV15 to TRBJ2-1, with 7 bases lining up with TRBD1. V was clipped by 3 bases and J by 1 base; unmatched bases: 6. The V gene's germline CDR1 is LNHNV and CDR2 YYDKDF (reference sequence). There are 16 residues in the CDR3. As DNA, the CDR3 is TGTGCCACCAGCAGCCGGGACAGACCTTCCTACAATGAGCAGTTCTTC. This encodes CATSSRDRPSYNEQFF.

The J gene is TRBJ2-5, the V gene TRBV10-2; TRBD1 matches at 7 bases. The CDR3 sequence is 14 residues long. The germline V gene has CDR1 WSHSY and CDR2 SAAADI. V was clipped by 7 bases and J by 2 bases; unmatched bases: 7. This chain's CDR3 is CASNHRGDQETQYF. The CDR3 DNA is TGCGCCAGCAATCACAGGGGCGATCAAGAGACCCAGTACTTC.

Here the CDR3 reads CASSVGPNREQYF. The DNA of the CDR3 is TGTGCCAGCAGTGTCGGCCCCAACCGCGAGCAGTACTTC. The chain links TRBV27 to TRBJ2-7; D ambiguous. There are 13 residues in the CDR3. Germline-derived CDR1 and CDR2 are MNHEY and SMNVEV (reference sequence). V was cut by 5 bases and J by 6 bases, with 14 bases left in between.

For this clone: This same CDR3 is encoded by further DNA sequences in the sample. Here the CDR3 reads CASSLGGISYEQYF. CDR3 nucleotide sequence: TGTGCCAGCAGCTTGGGCGGAATCTCCTACGAGCAGTACTTC. This chain links TRBV5-8 with TRBJ2-7; no clear D. CDR1 and CDR2 (germline): SGHTS, YDEGEE. This CDR3 region has 14 residues. V was pared by 0 bases and J by 0 bases, with 7 bases between.

The chain uses TRBV28 and TRBJ1-3; D may be TRBD1 (6 bases). The CDR3 sequence is 18 residues long. Looked up from germline, CDR1 is MDHEN and CDR2 is SYDVKM. V was shortened by 2 bases and J by 0 bases, with 17 bases between the two germline ends. The CDR3 reads CASSLGVGQSLSGNTIYF. CDR3 bases: TGTGCCAGCAGTTTAGGTGTCGGACAGTCCCTCTCTGGAAACACCATATATTTT.

This clone was seen more than once but under ten times. Additional DNA sequences in this sample encode the identical CDR3. The chain employs TRBV9 and TRBJ1-2; D remains ambiguous. Trimming took 3 bases from V and 5 from J, leaving 8 bases between them. Germline-derived CDR1 and CDR2 are SGDLS and YYNGEE. CDR3 size: 12 residues. CDR3 amino acids: CASSGTEYGYTF. CDR3 nucleotide sequence: TGTGCCAGCAGCGGGACGGAGTATGGCTACACCTTC.

The V call is TRBV30, the J call TRBJ1-2; TRBD1 agrees at 7 bases. Per the germline V gene, CDR1 is GTSNPN and CDR2 is SVGIG (reference sequence). V lost 5 bases, J lost 8 bases, and 14 bases stayed unmatched. The CDR3 runs 14 residues. The CDR3 sequence is CAWRDSLGFDGYTF. In DNA form, the CDR3 reads TGTGCCTGGCGGGACAGCTTGGGATTTGACGGCTACACCTTC.

The rearrangement uses TRBV5-1 and TRBJ1-2; D unclear. CDR1 and CDR2 (germline): SGHRS, YFSETQ. Trimming took off 4 bases at V and 5 bases at J, with 12 bases between the two ends. The CDR3 spans 13 residues. The CDR3: CASSLGATYGYTF. CDR3 in DNA: TGCGCCAGCAGCCTGGGAGCTACTTATGGCTACACCTTC.

This clone was observed a single time. The sample has other DNA sequences that encode this CDR3 too. This chain joins TRBV5-6 and TRBJ2-7; possible D gene TRBD1, 6 bases. The CDR3 spans 13 residues. V lost 4 bases to trimming and J lost 3 bases, with 11 bases between them. Germline V gene sequence: CDR1 SGHDT, CDR2 YYEEEE. Here the CDR3 reads CASSQTGVYEQYF. The CDR3, as DNA: TGTGCCAGCAGCCAGACAGGTGTCTACGAGCAGTACTTC.

V usage is TRBV2 and J usage is TRBJ1-4; TRBD1 agrees at 8 bases. This CDR3 spans 17 amino acids. J was trimmed by 0 bases and V by 6 bases; bases with no gene match: 9. Per the germline V gene, CDR1 is SNHLY and CDR2 is FYNNEI. The CDR3 spells CASSLTGADATNEKLFF. The CDR3 region has the DNA TGTGCCAGCAGCCTGACAGGGGCCGATGCAACTAATGAAAAACTGTTTTTT.

Details on this clone: The identical CDR3 is also encoded by other nucleotide sequences in the sample. The rearrangement uses TRBV19 and TRBJ2-7; 7 bases line up with TRBD2. The CDR3 has 13 residues. The V and J ends lost 1 base and 4 bases, in that order; junction bases with no gene match: 1. Per the germline V gene, CDR1 is LNHDA and CDR2 is SQIVND (reference sequence). The CDR3 DNA reads TGTGCCAGTAGTATAGGGGAGGGTTACGAGCAGTACTTC. This codes for CASSIGEGYEQYF.

The V call is TRBV29-1, the J call TRBJ2-7; D is undetermined. The germline V and J ends were trimmed by 2 bases and 3 bases, with 11 bases remaining between them. This CDR3 is built from 13 residues. CDR1 and CDR2 from the germline V gene are SQVTM and ANQGSEA. CDR3 residues: CSVESTLDYEQYF. In DNA form, the CDR3 reads TGCAGCGTTGAAAGTACTCTTGACTACGAGCAGTACTTC.

The chain has TRBV27 and TRBJ2-7; D might be TRBD2 (5 bases). Germline loops: CDR1 MNHEY, CDR2 SMNVEV (reference sequence). This CDR3 comprises 16 residues. Trimming cost V 5 bases and J 0 bases, with 17 bases left between them. The CDR3, as DNA: TGTGCCAGCAGTCCCTCACTCGGGGAATTCTCCTACGAGCAGTACTTC. Translation gives CASSPSLGEFSYEQYF.

This rearrangement joins TRBV6-4 to TRBJ2-7; no reliable D call. CDR1 is MRHNA, CDR2 SNTAGT, per germline. V was trimmed by 7 bases and J by 0 bases, leaving 16 bases between them. CDR3 length: 15 residues. CDR3 nucleotides: TGTGCCAGCACCAACTACAGTGGGCCCTCCTACGAGCAGTACTTC. It encodes CASTNYSGPSYEQYF.

V usage is TRBV28 and J usage is TRBJ2-5, with D hard to call. The germline gives CDR1 MDHEN, CDR2 SYDVKM. This CDR3 is built from 11 residues. V was shortened by 7 bases and J by 3 bases, with 6 bases between the two germline ends. CDR3 coding DNA: TGTGCCAGCACTAGGGAAGAGACCCAGTACTTC. Protein sequence: CASTREETQYF.

The rearrangement uses TRBV10-2 and TRBJ1-5, with D possibly TRBD1 on 6 matching bases. Germline V gives CDR1 WSHSY, CDR2 SAAADI. The CDR3 is 13 amino acids. Trimming removed 2 bases at V and 5 bases at J, with 7 bases between. CDR3 sequence (DNA): TGCGCCAGCAGTGAGACAGGGCATCAGCCCCAGCATTTT. Translated, it gives CASSETGHQPQHF.

V usage is TRBV7-9 and J usage is TRBJ2-7; 7 bases fit TRBD1. The CDR3 length is 15 residues. V lost 5 bases and J lost 3; bases outside the gene matches: 10. Germline CDR1 SEHNR, CDR2 FQNEAQ (reference sequence). CDR3 nucleotides: TGTGCCAGCAGCCATACGACAGGGTACGGCTACGAGCAGTACTTC. Translation gives CASSHTTGYGYEQYF.

The chain uses TRBV6-5 and TRBJ2-7; 10 bases are shared with TRBD2. In germline, CDR1 is MNHEY, CDR2 SVGAGI. The trim removed 7 bases at V and 3 bases at J, leaving 6 bases unmatched. The CDR3 spans 14 residues. The CDR3 region is CASTGEREGYEQYF. The CDR3, as DNA: TGTGCCAGCACCGGCGAGCGGGAGGGCTACGAGCAGTACTTC.

This clone appeared a single time. Other DNA sequences of this sample code for an identical CDR3. This chain joins TRBV12-5 and TRBJ1-2; D uncertain. Germline lookup yields CDR1 LGHNT and CDR2 FRNRAP. Deletions cut 1 base from V and 7 bases from J, with 10 bases between. CDR3 size: 13 residues. CDR3 residues: CASGLAGIGGYTF. The CDR3 bases are TGTGCTAGTGGTTTGGCCGGGATAGGTGGCTACACCTTC.

This chain uses TRBV19 with TRBJ2-5; no clear D. There are 13 residues in the CDR3. Germline lookup yields CDR1 LNHDA and CDR2 SQIVND (reference sequence). Trimming took off 3 bases at V and 5 bases at J, with 10 bases between the two ends. CDR3 coding DNA: TGTGCCAGTAGTATTGCCCTGATGGAGACCCAGTACTTC. Translation: CASSIALMETQYF.

This clone appeared once. The chain employs TRBV6-6 and TRBJ1-5; the match to TRBD1 covers 7 bases. CDR3 length equals 13 residues. After removal of 7 bases from V and 4 bases from J, the junction contained 4 bases not matched to a gene. The germline CDR1 and CDR2 sequences are MNHNY and SVGAGI (reference sequence). CDR3 sequence (DNA): TGTGCCAGCAATCCGGGACAGAATCAGCCCCAGCATTTT. As protein: CASNPGQNQPQHF.

Note on this clone: At the DNA level, this CDR3 is encoded by other sequences in the same sample as well. This chain uses TRBV27 with TRBJ1-6, with TRBD1 matching over 9 bases. Germline V CDR1 and CDR2: MNHEY, SMNVEV (reference sequence). The J segment lost 7 bases and the V segment lost 6 bases, leaving 4 bases of the junction unmatched. The CDR3 contains 14 residues. The CDR3 nucleotides read TGTGCCAGCAGACCCGGGACAGGGAATTCACCCCTCCACTTT. It encodes CASRPGTGNSPLHF.

This sequence joins TRBV27 and TRBJ2-7, with TRBD1 identical over 7 bases. The CDR3 loop spans 14 amino acids. Looked up from germline, CDR1 is MNHEY and CDR2 is SMNVEV (reference sequence). V shed 1 base, J shed 6 bases, and the junction held 6 bases outside the gene matches. Here the CDR3 reads CASSLFGTAFEQYF. The CDR3 DNA is TGTGCCAGCAGTTTATTCGGGACAGCCTTCGAGCAGTACTTC.

The CDR3 sequence is CASSWGLETQYF. Here the CDR3 DNA reads TGTGCCAGCAGCTGGGGGCTAGAGACCCAGTACTTC. The gene calls are TRBV7-9 and TRBJ2-5, with D tentatively TRBD1 (6 bases). Trimming left V 4 bases short and J 4 bases short, with 7 bases between. The length of the CDR3 is 12 residues. Per germline, CDR1 SEHNR and CDR2 FQNEAQ (reference sequence).